The 27 T cell receptor beta chains below all came from one sample that was sequenced in a study of identical twins. TCRdb analysed the 5' RACE reads with MiXCR anew, one entry per CDR3 protein. Of roughly 690,000 distinct CDR3 sequences in the sample, 5.5% to 6.5% are singletons; the top ten hold roughly 1.6%. The sample consisted of naive T cells sorted from blood. The receptors come from a man between 18 and 29 years old in good health.

The chain has TRBV30 and TRBJ2-3, with 15 bases matching TRBD2. Germline values: CDR1 GTSNPN, CDR2 SVGIG (reference sequence). CDR3 length: 20 amino acids. Germline trimming cut 1 base from V and 5 bases from J; bases unmatched to any gene: 16. The CDR3 region is CAWSASRTSGRARSVDTQYF. The CDR3 DNA follows: TGTGCCTGGAGTGCCTCCCGGACTAGCGGGAGGGCCAGATCGGTAGATACGCAGTATTTT. The whole variable domain, remainder taken from reference TRBV30 and TRBJ2-3, is SQTIHQWPATLVQPVGSPLSLECTVEGTSNPNLYWYRQAAGRGLQLLFYSVGIGQISSEVPQNLSASRPQDRQFILSSKKLLLSDSGFYLCAWSASRTSGRARSVDTQYFGPGTRLTVL.

This clonotype was seen a handful of times. This chain joins TRBV7-2 and TRBJ1-5, with 8 nucleotides matching TRBD1. Per germline, CDR1 SGHTA and CDR2 FQGNSA. V shed 4 bases, J shed 8 bases, and the junction held 7 bases outside the gene matches. The CDR3 is made up of 14 amino acids. CDR3 loop: CASSYDRGSEPQHF. The CDR3, as DNA: TGTGCCAGCAGCTACGACAGGGGAAGTGAGCCCCAGCATTTT.

In its sample, this clonotype was seen many times. The genes are TRBV4-3 and TRBJ2-1, with 7 bases aligning to TRBD2. The CDR3 totals 15 residues. Germline CDR1 is LGHNA and CDR2 is YSLEER. V lost 0 bases and J lost 7; bases outside the gene matches: 6. CDR3 bases: TGCGCCAGCAGCCAAGATCCGGGACTATCAAATGAGCAGTTCTTC. It encodes CASSQDPGLSNEQFF.

This clonotype was picked up many times. The gene calls are TRBV7-9 and TRBJ2-2; D gene uncertain. The germline CDR1 and CDR2 sequences are SEHNR and FQNEAQ (reference sequence). V gave up 1 base and J gave up 0 bases, with 9 bases separating them. The CDR3 contains 16 residues. The CDR3 protein is CASSLEGLANTGELFF. For the CDR3, the DNA is TGTGCCAGCAGCTTAGAGGGTTTGGCGAACACCGGGGAGCTGTTTTTT.

This clonotype was counted between two and nine times. This chain connects TRBV6-5 to TRBJ2-3, with D possibly called TRBD1 or TRBD2 (7 bases each). The CDR3 is 16 amino acids. Germline CDR1 is MNHEY and CDR2 is SVGAGI. V shed 2 bases and J shed 4 bases, with 16 bases lying between them. The CDR3 DNA sequence: TGTGCCAGCAGTTACGGTGGGGGAGGGGGCGCAGATACGCAGTATTTT. Its translation: CASSYGGGGGADTQYF.

This clonotype was seen ten or more times. The chain recombines TRBV6-5 with TRBJ2-2, with unresolved D. The CDR3 is 13 amino acids. V was cut by 2 bases and J by 1 base, with 2 bases left in between. The V gene's germline CDR1 is MNHEY and CDR2 SVGAGI. CDR3 bases: TGTGCCAGCAGTTACAAGAACACCGGGGAGCTGTTTTTT. Translation gives CASSYKNTGELFF.

The table lists this clonotype with many counts. The V and J genes are TRBV20-1 and TRBJ2-1; TRBD2 is a possible D gene (6 bases). V was clipped by 1 base and J by 7 bases, with 8 bases between them. The CDR3 spans 12 residues. Per germline, CDR1 DFQATT and CDR2 SNEGSKA (reference sequence). In DNA form, the CDR3 reads TGCAGTGCTAGAGTAGGAGGGAATGAGCAGTTCTTC. Residues: CSARVGGNEQFF.

The chain uses TRBV7-9 and TRBJ2-5, with TRBD2 as a possible D gene (5 bases). The CDR3 length is 14 residues. CDR1 and CDR2 from the germline V gene are SEHNR and FQNEAQ (reference sequence). V lost 4 bases and J lost 4, with 13 bases in between. The CDR3 bases are TGTGCCAGCAGCTCCCCAACGGAGGTAGAGACCCAGTACTTC. Translated: CASSSPTEVETQYF.

J is TRBJ2-1 and V is TRBV5-1; the match to TRBD1 covers 7 bases. Germline values: CDR1 SGHRS, CDR2 YFSETQ. V was pared by 9 bases and J by 4 bases, with 13 bases of the junction left unmatched. CDR3 length equals 15 residues. CDR3 in DNA: TGCGCCACCGGTACCGACAGGGAAAAATACAATGAGCAGTTCTTC. This translates into CATGTDREKYNEQFF.

This clonotype was recorded at least ten times. The chain couples TRBV4-2 to TRBJ1-1; tentatively, D is TRBD1 (5 bases). The germline V gene has CDR1 LGHNA and CDR2 YNFKEQ. CDR3 length equals 20 residues. V lost 3 bases and J 0 bases, leaving 26 bases between the germline ends. The CDR3 reads CASSHPSGAAGINVNTEAFF. The DNA of the CDR3 is TGTGCCAGCAGCCACCCTTCTGGGGCGGCGGGGATTAACGTGAACACTGAAGCTTTCTTT.

This clonotype has a count of ten or more. The CDR3 coding sequence is TGTGCCAGCAGTTTGACAGGGCGAGGAATGGCGGAAGCTTTCTTT. Encoded protein: CASSLTGRGMAEAFF. V is TRBV28 and J is TRBJ1-1, with TRBD1 identical over 7 bases. Germline values: CDR1 MDHEN, CDR2 SYDVKM. The CDR3 consists of 15 residues. V shed 3 bases and J 8 bases; nucleotides not matched to a gene: 12.

V usage is TRBV7-6 and J usage is TRBJ1-1; D may be TRBD1 (6 bases). The CDR3 runs 14 residues. The V gene lost 7 bases and the J gene lost 8 bases, with 20 bases spanning the gap. Germline loops: CDR1 SGHVS, CDR2 FNYEAQ. The CDR3 loop is CASTQIGTPTEAFF. DNA for the CDR3: TGTGCCAGCACACAAATCGGGACACCAACGGAAGCTTTCTTT.

The genes are TRBV3-1 and TRBJ2-1; TRBD2 matches 7 bases. Germline V gives CDR1 LGHDT, CDR2 YNNKEL (reference sequence). V dropped 5 bases and J dropped 8; count of bases not matched to a gene: 12. This CDR3 has 15 amino acids. The CDR3 region is CASSGGSSFLHEQFF. The CDR3 nucleotides read TGTGCCAGCAGCGGCGGGAGCTCGTTCCTGCATGAGCAGTTCTTC.

At least ten counts were recorded for this clonotype. This rearrangement joins TRBV20-1 to TRBJ2-1; D is possibly TRBD2 (5 bases). From germline, CDR1 is DFQATT and CDR2 SNEGSKA (reference sequence). V was pared by 1 base and J by 0 bases, with 10 bases between. The CDR3 covers 15 residues. CDR3: CSARGWRSSYNEQFF. CDR3 nucleotide sequence: TGCAGTGCTAGAGGTTGGAGGAGCTCCTACAATGAGCAGTTCTTC.

This clonotype was counted many times. The junction and the germline gene differ at one end; a read error may be behind it. This chain joins TRBV5-1 and TRBJ2-3; 12 nucleotides line up with TRBD2. The CDR3 is made up of 16 amino acids. Germline V lookup: CDR1 SGHRS, CDR2 YFSETQ. For the CDR3, the DNA is TGTGCCAGCAGCCTTGGGACTAGCGGGAGCACAGATACGCAGTATTTT. Protein sequence: CASSLGTSGSTDTQYF. The full variable domain, rest sourced from reference TRBV5-1 and TRBJ2-3, is KAGVTQTPRYLIKTRGQQVTLSCSPISGHRSVSWYQQTPGQGLQFLFEYFSETQRNKGNFPGRFSGRQFSNSRSEMNVSTLELGDSALYLCASSLGTSGSTDTQYFGPGTRLTVL.

In this sample, this clonotype turned up many times. The rearrangement joins TRBV5-6 to TRBJ2-3; 7 bases are shared with TRBD1. The CDR3 consists of 13 residues. The trim removed 5 bases at V and 3 bases at J, leaving 3 bases unmatched. Germline-derived CDR1 and CDR2 are SGHDT and YYEEEE. The CDR3 DNA follows: TGTGCCAGCAGTCTGACAGGGACAGATACGCAGTATTTT. Its translation is CASSLTGTDTQYF.

This clonotype appeared many times. This sequence joins TRBV5-1 and TRBJ1-1, with TRBD1 matching over 8 bases. J lost 0 bases, V lost 1 base, and 2 bases had no gene match. CDR3 length: 15 amino acids. Germline V CDR1 and CDR2: SGHRS, YFSETQ. The CDR3 is CASSLRQGLNTEAFF. CDR3 DNA sequence: TGCGCCAGCAGCTTGAGACAGGGGCTGAACACTGAAGCTTTCTTT.

This clonotype showed up many times. The CDR3 nucleotides read TGTGCCAGCAGTACCTCGGGGTCGGGAGGTTGGGAGACCCAGTACTTC. Translated, it gives CASSTSGSGGWETQYF. The genes are TRBV6-5 and TRBJ2-5; 7 bases are a match to TRBD2. Germline V lookup: CDR1 MNHEY, CDR2 SVGAGI. CDR3 size: 16 residues. Germline trimming cut 5 bases from V and 5 bases from J; bases unmatched to any gene: 14.

This clonotype turned up a few times. The CDR3 sequence: CASTFRTYLALTESSYNEQFF. The CDR3, as DNA: TGTGCCAGCACCTTTAGGACTTACCTTGCACTCACCGAGAGCTCCTACAATGAGCAGTTCTTC. J is TRBJ2-1 and V is TRBV5-2; no DNA check was done on the table's D call, TRBD2. TRBV5-2 is a documented pseudogene. The CDR3 extends over 21 amino acids.

This clonotype was counted many times. The chain couples TRBV7-9 to TRBJ2-7, with D perhaps TRBD1 (6 bases). V shed 5 bases and J shed 3 bases, with 14 bases lying between them. This CDR3 has 14 residues. From germline, CDR1 is SEHNR and CDR2 FQNEAQ (reference sequence). Here the CDR3 reads CASSPQLGGYEQYF. CDR3 coding DNA: TGTGCCAGCAGCCCCCAACTAGGGGGCTACGAGCAGTACTTC.

J is TRBJ2-3 and V is TRBV9; D ambiguous. The CDR3 has 17 amino acids. The V end was cut by 3 bases, the J end by 2 bases, with 19 bases between. Germline CDR1 reads SGDLS; CDR2 reads YYNGEE. In DNA form, the CDR3 reads TGTGCCAGCAGCGCCCTCCATGAAGCAAAGGCCACAGATACGCAGTATTTT. It translates to CASSALHEAKATDTQYF.

The chain recombines TRBV24-1 with TRBJ2-2, with D perhaps being TRBD1 or TRBD2 (5 bases each). CDR1 KGHDR and CDR2 SFDVKD come from the germline V gene. Trimming took 9 bases from V and 7 from J, leaving 14 bases between them. This CDR3 comprises 13 residues. Here the CDR3 DNA reads TGTGCCACCCGGGACGCAGCGGACGGGGAGCTGTTTTTT. This sequence encodes CATRDAADGELFF.

This clonotype occurred many times. V and J are TRBV18 and TRBJ2-3, with D tentatively TRBD1 (6 bases). Germline CDR1 is KGHSH and CDR2 is LQKENI. V lost 5 bases and J lost 0, with 9 bases in between. The CDR3 extends over 14 amino acids. The CDR3 region has the DNA TGTGCCAGCTCAGCGACAGGTAGCACAGATACGCAGTATTTT. Translated: CASSATGSTDTQYF. The full variable domain, with the rest looked up from reference TRBV18 and TRBJ2-3, is NAGVMQNPRHLVRRRGQEARLRCSPMKGHSHVYWYRQLPEEGLKFMVYLQKENIIDESGMPKERFSAEFPKEGPSILRIQQVVRGDSAAYFCASSATGSTDTQYFGPGTRLTVL.

The rearrangement links TRBV6-1 to TRBJ2-7; D may be TRBD1 (6 bases). Germline V gene data show CDR1 as MNHNS and CDR2 as SASEGT. V dropped 8 bases and J dropped 0 bases, with 14 bases sitting between them. The CDR3 is 14 residues long. The CDR3 coding sequence is TGTGCCAGCCTGAACAGGGAGAGCTCCTACGAGCAGTACTTC. As protein: CASLNRESSYEQYF.

This clonotype was seen more than once but under ten times. The chain has TRBV27 and TRBJ2-5, with 12 positions matching TRBD2. This CDR3 contains 17 residues. V dropped 5 bases and J dropped 3; count of bases not matched to a gene: 10. Germline lookup yields CDR1 MNHEY and CDR2 SMNVEV (reference sequence). CDR3 nucleotides: TGTGCCAGCAGTCCTGACGACCGACTAGCGGGAGAAGAGACCCAGTACTTC. Its protein is CASSPDDRLAGEETQYF.

J is TRBJ2-3 and V is TRBV6-1; TRBD2 agrees at 10 bases. CDR3 length: 16 residues. The V gene's germline CDR1 is MNHNS and CDR2 SASEGT. The trim removed 7 bases at V and 5 bases at J, leaving 12 bases unmatched. The CDR3 here is CASTRNPSGSIDTQYF. CDR3 DNA: TGTGCCAGCACCAGAAATCCTAGCGGGAGTATAGATACGCAGTATTTT.

This clonotype was recorded at least ten times. V usage is TRBV12-3 or TRBV12-4 and J usage is TRBJ2-2; D is unclear. V lost 3 bases and J 6 bases, leaving 11 bases between the germline ends. This CDR3 spans 14 amino acids. Here the CDR3 reads CASSLVTPSGELFF. The CDR3, as DNA: TGTGCCAGCAGTTTGGTCACCCCTTCCGGGGAGCTGTTTTTT.